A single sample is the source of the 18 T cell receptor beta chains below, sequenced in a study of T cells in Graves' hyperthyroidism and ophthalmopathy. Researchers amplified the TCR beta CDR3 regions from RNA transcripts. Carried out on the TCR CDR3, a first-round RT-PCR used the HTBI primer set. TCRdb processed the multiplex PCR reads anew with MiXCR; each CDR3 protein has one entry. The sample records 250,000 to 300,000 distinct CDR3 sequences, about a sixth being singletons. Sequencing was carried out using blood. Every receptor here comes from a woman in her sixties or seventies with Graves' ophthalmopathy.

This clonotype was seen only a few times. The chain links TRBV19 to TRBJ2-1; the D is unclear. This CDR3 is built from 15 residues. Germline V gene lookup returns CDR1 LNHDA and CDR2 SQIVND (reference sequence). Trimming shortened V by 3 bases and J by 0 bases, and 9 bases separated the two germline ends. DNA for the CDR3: TGTGCCAGTAGTATCAATTGGAACTCCTACAATGAGCAGTTCTTC. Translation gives CASSINWNSYNEQFF. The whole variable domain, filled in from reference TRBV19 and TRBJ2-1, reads DGGITQSPKYLFRKEGQNVTLSCEQNLNHDAMYWYRQDPGQGLRLIYYSQIVNDFQKGDIAEGYSVSREKKESFPLTVTSAQKNPTAFYLCASSINWNSYNEQFFGPGTRLTVL.

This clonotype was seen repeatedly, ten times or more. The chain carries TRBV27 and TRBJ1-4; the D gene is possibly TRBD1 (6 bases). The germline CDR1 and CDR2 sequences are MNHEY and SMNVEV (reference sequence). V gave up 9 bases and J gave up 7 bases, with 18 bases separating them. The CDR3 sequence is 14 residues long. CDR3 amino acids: CASQLQGTGEKLFF. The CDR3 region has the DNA TGTGCCAGTCAGCTACAGGGAACGGGTGAAAAACTGTTTTTT.

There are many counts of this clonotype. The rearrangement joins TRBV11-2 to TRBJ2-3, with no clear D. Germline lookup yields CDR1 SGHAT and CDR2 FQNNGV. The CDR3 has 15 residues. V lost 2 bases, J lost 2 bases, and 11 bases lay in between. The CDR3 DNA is TGTGCCAGCAGCTTATTAGACGGTCTCACAGATACGCAGTATTTT. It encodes CASSLLDGLTDTQYF.

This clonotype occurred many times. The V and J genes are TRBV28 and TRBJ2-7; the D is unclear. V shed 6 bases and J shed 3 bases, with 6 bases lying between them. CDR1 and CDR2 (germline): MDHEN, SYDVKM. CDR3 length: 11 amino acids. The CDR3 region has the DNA TGTGCCAGCAGAAATAACTACGAGCAGTACTTC. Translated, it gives CASRNNYEQYF. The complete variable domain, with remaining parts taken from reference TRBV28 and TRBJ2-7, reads DVKVTQSSRYLVKRTGEKVFLECVQDMDHENMFWYRQDPGLGLRLIYFSYDVKMKEKGDIPEGYSVSREKKERFSLILESASTNQTSMYLCASRNNYEQYFGPGTRLTVT.

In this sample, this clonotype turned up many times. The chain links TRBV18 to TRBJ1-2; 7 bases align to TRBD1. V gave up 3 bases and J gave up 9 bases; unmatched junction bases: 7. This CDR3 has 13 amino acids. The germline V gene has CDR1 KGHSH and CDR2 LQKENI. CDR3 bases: TGTGCCAGCTCACCGGGACAGACTTTGCGCTACACCTTC. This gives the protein CASSPGQTLRYTF.

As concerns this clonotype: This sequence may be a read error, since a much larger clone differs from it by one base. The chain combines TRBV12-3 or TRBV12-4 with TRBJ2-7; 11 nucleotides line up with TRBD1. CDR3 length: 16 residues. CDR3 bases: TGTGCCAGCAGTGACATAGGACAGGGGGCGGGCGACGAGCAGCACTTC. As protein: CASSDIGQGAGDEQHF.

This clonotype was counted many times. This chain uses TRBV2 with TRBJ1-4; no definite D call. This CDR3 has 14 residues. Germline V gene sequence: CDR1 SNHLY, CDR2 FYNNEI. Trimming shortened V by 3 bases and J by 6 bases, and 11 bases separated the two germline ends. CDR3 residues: CASSEGKWDEKLFF. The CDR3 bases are TGTGCCAGCAGTGAGGGGAAGTGGGATGAAAAACTGTTTTTT.

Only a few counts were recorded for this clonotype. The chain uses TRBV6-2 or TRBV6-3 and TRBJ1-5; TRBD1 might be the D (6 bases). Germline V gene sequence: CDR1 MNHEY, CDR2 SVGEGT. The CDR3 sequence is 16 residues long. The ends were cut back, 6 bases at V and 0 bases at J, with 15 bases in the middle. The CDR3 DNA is TGTGCCAGCAGACCCGGGACATTTTATAGCAATCAGCCCCAGCATTTT. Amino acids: CASRPGTFYSNQPQHF.

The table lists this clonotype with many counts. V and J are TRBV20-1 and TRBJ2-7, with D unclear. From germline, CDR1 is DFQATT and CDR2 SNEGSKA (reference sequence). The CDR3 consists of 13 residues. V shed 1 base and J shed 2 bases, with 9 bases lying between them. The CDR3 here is CSARGVRAYEQYF. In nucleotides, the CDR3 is TGCAGTGCTAGAGGCGTTAGGGCCTACGAGCAGTACTTC.

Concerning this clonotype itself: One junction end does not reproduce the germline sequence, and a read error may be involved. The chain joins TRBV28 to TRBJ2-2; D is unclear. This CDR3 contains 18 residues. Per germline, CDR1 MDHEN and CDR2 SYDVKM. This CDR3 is CTSSPPGSGYPNTGELFF. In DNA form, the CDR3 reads TGTACCAGCAGTCCCCCCGGATCAGGCTACCCGAACACCGGGGAGCTGTTTTTT.

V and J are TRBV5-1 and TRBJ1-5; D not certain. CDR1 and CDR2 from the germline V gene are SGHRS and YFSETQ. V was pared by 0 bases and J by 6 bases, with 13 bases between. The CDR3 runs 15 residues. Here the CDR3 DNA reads TGCGCCAGCAGCTTGGGAGTAGGAACGGGTCAGCCCCAGCATTTT. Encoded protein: CASSLGVGTGQPQHF.

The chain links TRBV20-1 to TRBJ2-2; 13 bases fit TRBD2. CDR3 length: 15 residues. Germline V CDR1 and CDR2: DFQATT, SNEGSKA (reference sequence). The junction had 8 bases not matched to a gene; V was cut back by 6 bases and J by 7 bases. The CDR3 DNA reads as TGCAGTGCCCTAGGACTAGCGGGAGTCGGCGGGGAGCTGTTTTTT. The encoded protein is CSALGLAGVGGELFF.

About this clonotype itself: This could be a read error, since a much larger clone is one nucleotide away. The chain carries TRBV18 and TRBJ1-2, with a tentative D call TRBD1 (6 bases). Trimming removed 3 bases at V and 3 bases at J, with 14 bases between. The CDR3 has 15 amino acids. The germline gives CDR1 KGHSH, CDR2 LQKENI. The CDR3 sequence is CASSPTAGQHYGYTF. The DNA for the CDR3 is TGTGCCAGCTCACCGACGGCAGGACAGCACTATGGCTACACCTTC.

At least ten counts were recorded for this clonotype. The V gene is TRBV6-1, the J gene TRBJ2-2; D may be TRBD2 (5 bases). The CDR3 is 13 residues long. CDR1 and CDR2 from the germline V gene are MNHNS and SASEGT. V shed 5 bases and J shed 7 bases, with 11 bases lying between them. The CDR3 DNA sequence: TGTGCCAGCAGTACTAGGACGGGCGGGGAGCTGTTTTTT. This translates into CASSTRTGGELFF.

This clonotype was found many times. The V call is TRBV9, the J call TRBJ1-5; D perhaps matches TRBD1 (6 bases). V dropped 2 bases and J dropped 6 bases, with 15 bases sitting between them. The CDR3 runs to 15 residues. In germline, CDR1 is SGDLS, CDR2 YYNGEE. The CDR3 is CASSVFPGDGQPQHF. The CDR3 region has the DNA TGTGCCAGCAGCGTGTTCCCAGGGGATGGTCAGCCCCAGCATTTT.

CDR3 nucleotides: TGTGCCAGCAGCCATTTCCCACCGGGACTAGCGGGATACAATGAGCAGTTCTTC. Its translation is CASSHFPPGLAGYNEQFF. The chain uses TRBV3-1 and TRBJ2-1; 13 bases line up with TRBD2. CDR1 is LGHDT and CDR2 is YNNKEL in the germline V gene (reference sequence). With V trimmed by 3 bases and J by 4 bases, 9 bases remained unmatched. The length of the CDR3 is 18 residues.

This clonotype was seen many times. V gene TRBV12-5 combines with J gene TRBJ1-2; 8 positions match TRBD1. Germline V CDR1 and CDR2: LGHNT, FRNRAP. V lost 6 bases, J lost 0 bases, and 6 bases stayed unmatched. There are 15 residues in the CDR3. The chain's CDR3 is CASGYRQGPNYGYTF. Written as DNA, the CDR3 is TGTGCTAGTGGATACCGACAGGGGCCTAACTATGGCTACACCTTC.

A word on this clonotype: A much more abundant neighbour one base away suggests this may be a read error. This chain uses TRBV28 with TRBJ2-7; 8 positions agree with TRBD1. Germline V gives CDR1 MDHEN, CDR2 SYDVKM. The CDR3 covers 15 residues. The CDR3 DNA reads TGTGCCAGCAGGCCCGATGGGACAGGCATCTACGAGCAGTGCTTC. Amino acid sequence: CASRPDGTGIYEQCF. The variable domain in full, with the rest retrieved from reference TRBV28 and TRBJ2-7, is DVKVTQSSRYLVKRTGEKVFLECVQDMDHENMFWYRQDPGLGLRLIYFSYDVKMKEKGDIPEGYSVSREKKERFSLILESASTNQTSMYLCASRPDGTGIYEQCFGPGTRLTVT.